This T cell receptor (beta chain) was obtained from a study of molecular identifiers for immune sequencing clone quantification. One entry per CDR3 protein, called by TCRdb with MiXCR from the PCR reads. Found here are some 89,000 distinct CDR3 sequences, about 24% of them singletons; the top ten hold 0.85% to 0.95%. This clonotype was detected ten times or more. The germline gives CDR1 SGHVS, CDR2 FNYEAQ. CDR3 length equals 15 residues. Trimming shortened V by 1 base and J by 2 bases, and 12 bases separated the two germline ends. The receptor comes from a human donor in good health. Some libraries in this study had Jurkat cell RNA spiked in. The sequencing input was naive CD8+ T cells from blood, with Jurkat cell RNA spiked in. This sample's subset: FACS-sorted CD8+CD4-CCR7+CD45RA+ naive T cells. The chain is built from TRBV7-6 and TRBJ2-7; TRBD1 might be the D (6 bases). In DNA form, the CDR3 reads TGTGCCAGCAGCTTAGGTTCAGGGGTAGCCTACGAGCAGTACTTC. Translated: CASSLGSGVAYEQYF.